This paragraph covers one T cell receptor beta chain sequence. The entry originates in a study of technical replicates of blood from a few donors. The germline V gene has CDR1 LNHDA and CDR2 SQIVND (reference sequence). With V trimmed by 7 bases and J by 7 bases, 7 bases remained unmatched. This CDR3 comprises 12 residues. The protocol was immunoSEQ multiplex PCR, while the TCRdb copy is restricted to in-frame clones and leaves out a portion. The sample yields 80,000 or so clones, about 94% seen once. The chain links TRBV19 to TRBJ2-7; 7 bases are a match to TRBD1. The specimen was T cells isolated from PBMCs. This receptor was taken from a human donor in good health. CDR3 residues: CASNTGVGEQYF. The CDR3 coding sequence is TGTGCCAGTAACACAGGGGTGGGGGAGCAGTACTTC. The full variable domain, with the rest looked up from reference TRBV19 and TRBJ2-7, is DGGITQSPKYLFRKEGQNVTLSCEQNLNHDAMYWYRQDPGQGLRLIYYSQIVNDFQKGDIAEGYSVSREKKESFPLTVTSAQKNPTAFYLCASNTGVGEQYFGPGTRLTVT.